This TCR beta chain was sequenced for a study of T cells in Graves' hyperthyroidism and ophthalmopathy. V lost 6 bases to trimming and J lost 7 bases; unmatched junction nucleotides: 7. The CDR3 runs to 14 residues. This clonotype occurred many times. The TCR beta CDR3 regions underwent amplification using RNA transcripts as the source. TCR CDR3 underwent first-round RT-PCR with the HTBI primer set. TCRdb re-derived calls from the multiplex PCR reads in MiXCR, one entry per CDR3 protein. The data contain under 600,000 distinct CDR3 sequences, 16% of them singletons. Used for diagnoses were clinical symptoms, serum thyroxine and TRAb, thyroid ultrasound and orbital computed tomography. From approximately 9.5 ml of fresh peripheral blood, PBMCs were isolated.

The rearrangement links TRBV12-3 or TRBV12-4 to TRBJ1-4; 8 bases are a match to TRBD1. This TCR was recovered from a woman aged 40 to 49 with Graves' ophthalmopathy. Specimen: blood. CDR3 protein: CASSRQGLREKLFF. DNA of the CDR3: TGTGCCAGCAGCCGACAGGGGCTTCGTGAAAAACTGTTTTTT.